This is a list of T cell receptor beta chains from one sample in a study of blood T cell repertoires in COVID-19. The repertoire was sequenced with immunoSEQ multiplex PCR; TCRdb's copy has only in-frame clones and lacks some. This table holds some 110,000 clones, 84% found once. Sequenced input: PBMCs or T cells enriched from blood (not recorded which). These receptor sequences come from a woman younger than 45 who had recovered from COVID-19. Both conserved end residues are trimmed from each CDR3. D genes are given only for firm matches.

CDR3 protein	D gene	V gene	J gene
ASSLRGGSGANVLT	-	TRBV5-6	TRBJ2-6
ASSLTGTGYDTQY	TRBD1	TRBV4-1	TRBJ2-3
SVARTVRSPLH	-	TRBV29-1	TRBJ1-6
ASSLPGLADEQY	TRBD2	TRBV28	TRBJ2-7
ASSVGLAGPNEQF	TRBD2	TRBV9	TRBJ2-1
ASSETGIGEKLF	TRBD1	TRBV2	TRBJ1-4
ASSSSGGREADTQY	TRBD2	TRBV7-9	TRBJ2-3
ASSIRGGANTEAF	-	TRBV19	TRBJ1-1
ASSLYRERGYT	-	TRBV11-2	TRBJ1-2
ASSLGTGGGNNEQF	TRBD2	TRBV11-2	TRBJ2-1
ASSRGQGEAF	TRBD1	TRBV6-5	TRBJ1-1
ASSLGLAGVADTQY	TRBD2	TRBV7-9	TRBJ2-3
ASSFARTYEQY	-	TRBV12-3/TRBV12-4	TRBJ2-7
ASSFQLAANNEQF	TRBD2	TRBV7-2	TRBJ2-1
ASSEQGDYYEQY	TRBD1	TRBV6-1	TRBJ2-7
ASSPSYSYNEQF	-	TRBV28	TRBJ2-1
ASSWNTGTSGSYEQY	TRBD2	TRBV5-1	TRBJ2-7
ASRPKDRGSEKLF	TRBD1	TRBV27	TRBJ1-4
ATAIGASPLH	-	TRBV27	TRBJ1-6
SVLGQGYGYT	TRBD1	TRBV29-1	TRBJ1-2
ASSSRERADTQY	TRBD2	TRBV7-8	TRBJ2-3
ASSLTYSAGGRTDTQY	TRBD2	TRBV7-3	TRBJ2-3